The 32 T cell receptor beta chains reported below all come from one sample, sequenced in a study of blood T cell repertoires in COVID-19. Measured with immunoSEQ multiplex PCR; TCRdb has only the in-frame clones, and not every one. The sample has under 150,000 clones; over 85% are singletons. The sample taken for sequencing was peripheral blood. Receptors originate from a man aged 50 to 59 with active COVID-19.

This rearrangement joins TRBV6-5 to TRBJ2-7; possible D gene TRBD2, 6 bases. Trimming took 0 bases from V and 3 from J, leaving 12 bases between them. Germline assignment: CDR1 MNHEY and CDR2 SVGAGI. The CDR3 spans 15 residues. CDR3 residues: CASSYSGGGNYEQYF. The CDR3 DNA is TGTGCCAGCAGTTACTCGGGGGGAGGTAACTACGAGCAGTACTTC.

The chain couples TRBV5-1 to TRBJ2-6; a possible D gene is TRBD2 (5 bases). The CDR3 sequence is 19 residues long. V lost 7 bases and J lost 3, with 26 bases in between. Per germline, CDR1 SGHRS and CDR2 YFSETQ. The CDR3 loop is CASGLRATGWELGANVLTF. For the CDR3, the DNA is TGCGCCAGCGGCCTCCGGGCCACCGGCTGGGAGCTTGGGGCCAACGTCCTGACTTTC.

The chain uses TRBV29-1 and TRBJ2-1, with D possibly being TRBD2 (6 bases). Germline loops: CDR1 SQVTM, CDR2 ANQGSEA. V was trimmed by 2 bases and J by 6 bases, leaving 14 bases between them. The CDR3 contains 14 residues. CDR3 sequence (DNA): TGCAGCGTTGAATGGGGGAGGAGGGGCAATGAGCAGTTCTTC. Translated: CSVEWGRRGNEQFF.

The rearrangement uses TRBV15 and TRBJ1-4; 7 bases map to TRBD1. With 5 bases clipped from V and 8 bases from J, the junction kept 11 bases outside the gene matches. The CDR3 is 15 residues long. Germline CDR1 and CDR2: LNHNV and YYDKDF (reference sequence). Written as DNA, the CDR3 is TGTGCCACCAGCGGTAGACAGGGAGTAGACGAAAAACTGTTTTTT. Protein product: CATSGRQGVDEKLFF.

The chain couples TRBV29-1 to TRBJ1-5; possible D gene TRBD1, 6 bases. The CDR3 length is 14 residues. CDR1 SQVTM and CDR2 ANQGSEA come from the germline V gene. Trimming pared 4 bases from V and 6 bases from J, leaving 16 bases between. Here the CDR3 reads CSVGERGEGQPQHF. CDR3 DNA sequence: TGCAGCGTTGGTGAAAGGGGGGAGGGTCAGCCCCAGCATTTT.

The V call is TRBV27, the J call TRBJ1-1; possible D gene TRBD1, 6 bases. CDR3 length: 15 residues. Trimming removed 6 bases from V and 1 base from J, with 15 bases in between. Germline V CDR1 and CDR2: MNHEY, SMNVEV (reference sequence). This CDR3 is CASRAHQDRNTEAFF. The CDR3 DNA reads TGTGCCAGCAGAGCTCATCAGGACAGGAACACTGAAGCTTTCTTT.

The chain recombines TRBV12-5 with TRBJ2-3; 9 bases agree with TRBD2. Germline loops: CDR1 LGHNT, CDR2 FRNRAP. CDR3 length equals 15 residues. V dropped 0 bases and J dropped 4; count of bases not matched to a gene: 2. Here the CDR3 DNA reads TGTGCTAGTGGTTTGGTGGTAGCGGGGGCAGATACGCAGTATTTT. The encoded protein is CASGLVVAGADTQYF.

This sequence joins TRBV12-3 or TRBV12-4 and TRBJ1-3; 7 bases are shared with TRBD1. The CDR3 sequence is 13 residues long. The junction had 1 base not matched to a gene; V was cut back by 7 bases and J by 1 base. The DNA for the CDR3 is TGTGCCAGCACCAGGGGGTCTGGAAACACCATATATTTT. Translating gives CASTRGSGNTIYF.

Concerning this clone itself: The sample contains more than one DNA sequence encoding this CDR3. The chain carries TRBV18 and TRBJ1-1, with TRBD1 matching over 8 bases. V gave up 6 bases and J gave up 5 bases; unmatched junction bases: 8. The V gene's germline CDR1 is KGHSH and CDR2 LQKENI. CDR3 length: 14 residues. The CDR3 nucleotides are TGTGCCAGCTCGCCCCGACAGGGGAGGACTGAAGCTTTCTTT. The encoded protein is CASSPRQGRTEAFF.

The CDR3 nucleotides read TGTGCCAGTAGTCCCCGGGAGGGCTATAGCAATCAGCCCCAGCATTTT. Its translation is CASSPREGYSNQPQHF. The V and J genes are TRBV19 and TRBJ1-5, with no clear D. V lost 5 bases to trimming and J lost 0 bases, with 14 bases between them. The germline gives CDR1 LNHDA, CDR2 SQIVND (reference sequence). There are 16 residues in the CDR3.

The count of this clone is one. The CDR3 loop is CASSPTVRGINYGYTF. The CDR3 DNA sequence: TGTGCCAGCAGCCCGACGGTCCGGGGGATTAACTATGGCTACACCTTC. V and J are TRBV7-9 and TRBJ1-2; D perhaps matches TRBD1 (5 bases). Germline CDR1 SEHNR, CDR2 FQNEAQ (reference sequence). The CDR3 runs to 16 residues. V dropped 5 bases and J dropped 1 base, with 17 bases sitting between them.

DNA for the CDR3: TGTGCCACCAGCAGAGATCTTTGGCCAGACGAGGGCAATGAGCAGTTCTTC. As protein: CATSRDLWPDEGNEQFF. The J gene is TRBJ2-1, the V gene TRBV15, with a possible D match to TRBD2 (5 bases). The CDR3 has 17 residues. Trimming left V 0 bases short and J 6 bases short, with 18 bases between. Looked up from germline, CDR1 is LNHNV and CDR2 is YYDKDF (reference sequence).

The V call is TRBV9, the J call TRBJ1-1; perhaps TRBD1 as D (6 bases). V was pared by 0 bases and J by 3 bases, with 12 bases between. Per germline, CDR1 SGDLS and CDR2 YYNGEE. The CDR3 is 15 amino acids. Here the CDR3 reads CASSVGMGADTEAFF. The CDR3, as DNA: TGTGCCAGCAGCGTAGGGATGGGGGCGGACACTGAAGCTTTCTTT. Combining the CDR3 with reference TRBV9 and TRBJ1-1 gives the whole variable domain DSGVTQTPKHLITATGQRVTLRCSPRSGDLSVYWYQQSLDQGLQFLIQYYNGEERAKGNILERFSAQQFPDLHSELNLSSLELGDSALYFCASSVGMGADTEAFFGQGTRLTVV.

The chain joins TRBV11-2 to TRBJ1-4; D ambiguous. This CDR3 comprises 15 residues. Looked up from germline, CDR1 is SGHAT and CDR2 is FQNNGV. The V gene lost 1 base and the J gene lost 4 bases, with 10 bases spanning the gap. The CDR3 spells CASSLGPGNNEKLFF. For the CDR3, the DNA is TGTGCCAGCAGCTTAGGTCCAGGAAATAATGAAAAACTGTTTTTT.

The J gene is TRBJ1-3, the V gene TRBV23-1, with 8 bases fitting TRBD1. Being an ORF, TRBV23-1 has a function that is uncertain. This CDR3 has 14 residues. With 7 bases clipped from V and 2 bases from J, the junction kept 4 bases outside the gene matches. The CDR3 DNA reads as TGCGCCAGCACCACGACAGGGGCTGGAAACACCATATATTTT. Protein: CASTTTGAGNTIYF.

The chain couples TRBV3-1 (or the pseudogene TRBV3-2) to TRBJ1-2; D is uncertain. The CDR3 runs 13 residues. Trimming shortened V by 5 bases and J by 1 base, and 8 bases separated the two germline ends. Looked up from germline, CDR1 is LGHDT and CDR2 is YNNKEL (reference sequence). The CDR3 DNA reads TGTGCCAGCAGCAACGGGATTAACTATGGCTACACCTTC. Translating gives CASSNGINYGYTF.

V and J are TRBV6-5 and TRBJ1-1; no definite D call. This CDR3 contains 15 residues. CDR1 is MNHEY and CDR2 is SVGAGI in the germline V gene. V lost 2 bases to trimming and J lost 1 base, with 11 bases between them. The CDR3 here is CASSYGEGTNTEAFF. The CDR3 DNA reads TGTGCCAGCAGTTACGGCGAGGGTACGAACACTGAAGCTTTCTTT.

The chain combines TRBV27 with TRBJ1-1; TRBD1 matches 8 bases. CDR3 size: 14 residues. J lost 3 bases, V lost 7 bases, and 7 bases had no gene match. Germline-derived CDR1 and CDR2 are MNHEY and SMNVEV (reference sequence). The CDR3 region is CASTATRGHTEAFF. The CDR3 DNA reads TGTGCCAGCACTGCTACCAGGGGGCACACTGAAGCTTTCTTT.

This chain links TRBV2 with TRBJ2-1, with 12 positions matching TRBD2. The CDR3 extends over 14 amino acids. CDR1 is SNHLY and CDR2 is FYNNEI in the germline V gene. The J segment lost 7 bases and the V segment lost 7 bases, leaving 5 bases of the junction unmatched. The chain's CDR3 is CASTTSGGSNEQFF. The DNA for the CDR3 is TGTGCCAGCACGACTAGCGGGGGATCAAATGAGCAGTTCTTC.

V usage is TRBV7-8 and J usage is TRBJ2-3; 9 positions agree with TRBD2. CDR3 length: 16 amino acids. Trimming at V came to 1 base and at J to 4 bases, leaving 6 bases not matched to a gene. Germline V gene lookup returns CDR1 SGHVS and CDR2 FQNEAQ. Here the CDR3 DNA reads TGTGCCAGCAGCTTAGGTAATAGCGGGGGACCAGATACGCAGTATTTT. Translating gives CASSLGNSGGPDTQYF.

The chain joins TRBV29-1 to TRBJ2-1, with D hard to call. CDR3 length: 11 residues. Germline CDR1 and CDR2: SQVTM and ANQGSEA. The V gene lost 5 bases and the J gene lost 3 bases, with 5 bases spanning the gap. The CDR3 DNA reads TGCAGCGTTTCAAACTACAATGAGCAGTTCTTC. It translates to CSVSNYNEQFF.

This chain links TRBV20-1 with TRBJ2-4; 7 bases match TRBD1. Germline trimming cut 3 bases from V and 8 bases from J; bases unmatched to any gene: 13. Per germline, CDR1 DFQATT and CDR2 SNEGSKA (reference sequence). There are 15 residues in the CDR3. The CDR3 DNA is TGCAGTGCTAGTTTGACAGGGAAGGGGTTGGACATTCAGTACTTC. Translating gives CSASLTGKGLDIQYF.

This rearrangement joins TRBV6-2 or TRBV6-3 to TRBJ2-3, with 9 positions matching TRBD2. Unmatched junction bases numbered 18, after V lost 4 bases and J lost 1 base. The germline gives CDR1 MNHEY, CDR2 SVGEGT. CDR3 size: 20 residues. The CDR3 spells CASSSLERSGGTFRTDTQYF. In DNA, the CDR3 is TGTGCCAGCAGTTCCCTGGAGAGGAGCGGGGGGACCTTTCGCACAGATACGCAGTATTTT.

Only one count was recorded for this clone. The CDR3 DNA sequence: TGTGCCACCAGTGAGACCACTAGCTCCGGTGAGCAGTTCTTC. It encodes CATSETTSSGEQFF. The rearrangement uses TRBV24-1 and TRBJ2-1; D possibly corresponds to TRBD2 (6 bases). The V gene lost 4 bases and the J gene lost 9 bases, with 15 bases spanning the gap. Germline CDR1 KGHDR, CDR2 SFDVKD. This CDR3 is 14 amino acids long.

J is TRBJ1-2 and V is TRBV2; D possibly corresponds to TRBD1 (5 bases). V was cut by 4 bases and J by 8 bases, with 20 bases left in between. Germline loops: CDR1 SNHLY, CDR2 FYNNEI. The CDR3 length is 15 residues. This chain's CDR3 is CASSAGASFSSGYTF. Here the CDR3 DNA reads TGTGCCAGCAGTGCTGGGGCGTCATTCTCCTCCGGCTACACCTTC.

The gene calls are TRBV27 and TRBJ2-3; tentative D call: TRBD2 (5 bases). CDR1 and CDR2 (germline): MNHEY, SMNVEV (reference sequence). The germline V and J ends were trimmed by 10 bases and 8 bases, with 13 bases remaining between them. The CDR3 covers 11 residues. CDR3 sequence: CATTRAGTQYF. CDR3 DNA: TGTGCCACCACCCGTGCGGGTACGCAGTATTTT.

The chain combines TRBV5-1 with TRBJ2-2; 7 bases are shared with TRBD1. Germline V lookup: CDR1 SGHRS, CDR2 YFSETQ. V shed 7 bases and J 2 bases; nucleotides not matched to a gene: 11. The CDR3 contains 16 residues. CDR3 sequence (DNA): TGCGCCAGCTCCGCCCAGGGGGACAGTAACACCGGGGAGCTGTTTTTT. This codes for CASSAQGDSNTGELFF.

J is TRBJ2-1 and V is TRBV18, with a tentative D call TRBD1 (6 bases). V shed 3 bases and J shed 1 base, with 10 bases lying between them. The germline V gene encodes CDR1 KGHSH and CDR2 LQKENI. This CDR3 spans 15 amino acids. CDR3 protein: CASSPRQASYNEQFF. CDR3 sequence (DNA): TGTGCCAGCTCACCCAGACAGGCGTCCTACAATGAGCAGTTCTTC.

The chain has TRBV7-9 and TRBJ2-1, with TRBD1 identical over 9 bases. The CDR3 loop spans 19 amino acids. The V segment lost 1 base and the J segment 1 base; nucleotides outside the gene matches: 11. Germline CDR1 SEHNR, CDR2 FQNEAQ (reference sequence). In nucleotides, the CDR3 is TGTGCCAGCAGCTTAGGGAACAGGGGGCCTTCTAGTTCCTACAATGAGCAGTTCTTC. Its translation: CASSLGNRGPSSSYNEQFF.

The V gene is TRBV5-1, the J gene TRBJ1-4; tentatively, D is TRBD1 (5 bases). Germline V gene lookup returns CDR1 SGHRS and CDR2 YFSETQ. The CDR3 runs 13 residues. The germline V and J ends were trimmed by 4 bases and 5 bases, with 9 bases remaining between them. The DNA for the CDR3 is TGCGCCAGCAGCCCGGGGGGGAATGAAAAACTGTTTTTT. Translation: CASSPGGNEKLFF.

The chain joins TRBV5-1 to TRBJ2-7; TRBD2 aligns across 7 bases. This CDR3 has 15 amino acids. V trimming: 4 bases; J trimming: 2 bases; junction bases outside the gene matches: 9. CDR1 and CDR2 (germline): SGHRS, YFSETQ. The DNA for the CDR3 is TGCGCCAGCAGCCCGGGGGGAACGCCTGCCTACGAGCAGTACTTC. Protein: CASSPGGTPAYEQYF.

The chain has TRBV6-5 and TRBJ2-3; 8 nucleotides match TRBD1. J was trimmed by 5 bases and V by 4 bases; bases with no gene match: 2. Per germline, CDR1 MNHEY and CDR2 SVGAGI. This CDR3 comprises 13 residues. In DNA, the CDR3 is TGTGCCAGCAGTTCGACAGGGGAAGATACGCAGTATTTT. It yields the protein CASSSTGEDTQYF.